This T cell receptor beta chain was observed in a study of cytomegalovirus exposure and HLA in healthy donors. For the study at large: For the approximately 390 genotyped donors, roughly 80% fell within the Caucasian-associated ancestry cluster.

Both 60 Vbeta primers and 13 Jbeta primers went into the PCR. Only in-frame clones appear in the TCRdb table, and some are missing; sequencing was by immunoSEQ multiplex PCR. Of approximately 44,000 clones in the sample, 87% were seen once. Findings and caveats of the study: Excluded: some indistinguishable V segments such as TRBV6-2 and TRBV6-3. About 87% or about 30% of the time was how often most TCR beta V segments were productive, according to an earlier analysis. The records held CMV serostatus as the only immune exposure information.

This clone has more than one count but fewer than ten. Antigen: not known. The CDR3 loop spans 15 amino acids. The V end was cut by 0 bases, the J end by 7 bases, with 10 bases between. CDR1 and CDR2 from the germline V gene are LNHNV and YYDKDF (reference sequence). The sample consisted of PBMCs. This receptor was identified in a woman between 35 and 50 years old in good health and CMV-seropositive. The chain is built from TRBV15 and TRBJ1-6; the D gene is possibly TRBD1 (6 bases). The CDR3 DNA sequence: TGTGCCACCAGCAGAGAGACAGGAGTCAATTCACCCCTCCACTTT. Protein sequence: CATSRETGVNSPLHF.